The 27 T cell receptor beta chains reported below all come from one sample, sequenced in a study of T cell repertoires in cytomegalovirus infection. TCRdb used MiXCR to reprocess the reads, holding one entry per CDR3 protein. Of under 500,000 distinct CDR3 sequences in the sample, approximately 40% were seen once. Their antigens remain unidentified. Material: cultured PBMCs, obtained from culture after CMV antigen stimulation. These receptors all stem from a human donor in good health (CMV status not recorded). Some clones in this sample may be carry-over from other donors' samples.

V usage is TRBV6-5 and J usage is TRBJ2-1; 15 positions match TRBD2. Germline CDR1 is MNHEY and CDR2 is SVGAGI. The CDR3 length is 17 residues. Losses at the gene ends were 8 bases for V and 8 bases for J; bases not matched to a gene: 13. Written as DNA, the CDR3 is TGTGCCAGCGAGCCTCGAGCAGGGACTAGCGGGAGGTATGAGCAGTTCTTC. The encoded protein is CASEPRAGTSGRYEQFF.

The chain combines TRBV7-2 with TRBJ2-7; a possible D gene is TRBD1 (5 bases). CDR1 and CDR2 (germline): SGHTA, FQGNSA. This CDR3 contains 15 residues. The V end was cut by 5 bases, the J end by 2 bases, with 16 bases between. As DNA, the CDR3 is TGTGCCAGCAGCCTTGACAGTCGCTGGGCCTACGAGCAGTACTTC. Its protein is CASSLDSRWAYEQYF.

V usage is TRBV12-5 and J usage is TRBJ1-4, with a tentative D call TRBD1 (5 bases). The CDR3 is 17 amino acids. Germline V lookup: CDR1 LGHNT, CDR2 FRNRAP. The V gene lost 0 bases and the J gene lost 8 bases, with 19 bases spanning the gap. CDR3 DNA sequence: TGTGCTAGTGGTTTGGTACTTTCGACAGCGGATGGAGAAAAACTGTTTTTT. This sequence encodes CASGLVLSTADGEKLFF.

Only a few counts were recorded for this clonotype. The CDR3 DNA sequence: TGTGCCAGCAGTCCAACTAGCACCGGGGAGCTGTTTTTT. Translated, it gives CASSPTSTGELFF. This rearrangement joins TRBV12-3 or TRBV12-4 to TRBJ2-2, with D maybe TRBD2 (5 bases). Between the trimmed V and J ends, which lost 5 bases and 4 bases, there was a span of 8 bases. The CDR3 spans 13 residues.

The V and J genes are TRBV12-3 or TRBV12-4 and TRBJ2-3; D unclear. The CDR3 has 12 residues. V shed 4 bases and J shed 6 bases, with 8 bases lying between them. The CDR3: CASSWGLDTQYF. CDR3 DNA: TGTGCCAGCAGTTGGGGTTTGGATACGCAGTATTTT.

Note on this clonotype: Germline and junction disagree at one end, which may indicate a read error. The rearrangement links TRBV20-1 to TRBJ2-3; tentatively, D is TRBD2 (6 bases). In germline, CDR1 is DFQATT, CDR2 SNEGSKA (reference sequence). The CDR3 sequence is 14 residues long. The CDR3 sequence is CSTSSLGGTDTQYF. In DNA, the CDR3 is TGCAGTACTAGTTCCCTGGGGGGTACAGATACGCAGTATTTT.

This rearrangement joins TRBV6-6 to TRBJ2-6; 11 positions match TRBD1. The trim removed 6 bases at V and 4 bases at J, leaving 8 bases unmatched. CDR1 and CDR2 from the germline V gene are MNHNY and SVGAGI (reference sequence). CDR3 length equals 17 residues. The CDR3 region is CASSPGQGVEGANVLTF. For the CDR3, the DNA is TGTGCCAGCAGCCCGGGACAGGGGGTGGAAGGGGCCAACGTCCTGACTTTC.

This clonotype was seen only a few times. The genes are TRBV7-2 and TRBJ2-1; 11 bases agree with TRBD2. This CDR3 contains 17 residues. V lost 4 bases and J lost 5; bases outside the gene matches: 10. Per germline, CDR1 SGHTA and CDR2 FQGNSA. CDR3 in DNA: TGTGCCAGCAGCTCCGATATAGCGGGGGGGCCGGACAATGAGCAGTTCTTC. It codes for CASSSDIAGGPDNEQFF.

This clonotype has a count of ten or more. The genes are TRBV7-8 and TRBJ2-1; D possibly matches TRBD1 or TRBD2 (5 bases each). Germline loops: CDR1 SGHVS, CDR2 FQNEAQ. This CDR3 region has 16 residues. Trimming took off 5 bases at V and 4 bases at J, with 18 bases between the two ends. The CDR3 nucleotides read TGTGCCAGCAGCCCCCACCCCGGCAGGGAGTACAATGAGCAGTTCTTC. Translated: CASSPHPGREYNEQFF.

This clonotype came up a few times. V and J are TRBV7-9 and TRBJ2-7, with TRBD1 matching 10 bases. The V gene end was trimmed by 5 bases and the J gene end by 6 bases; junction bases not matched to a gene: 13. There are 16 residues in the CDR3. Per germline, CDR1 SEHNR and CDR2 FQNEAQ (reference sequence). The CDR3, as DNA: TGTGCCAGCAGCCCAATCCCGGGACAGGGGAACTTCGAGCAGTACTTC. This translates into CASSPIPGQGNFEQYF.

The table lists this clonotype with a count of one. V is TRBV29-1 and J is TRBJ2-7; 11 nucleotides match TRBD1. Trimming at V came to 7 bases and at J to 7 bases, leaving 9 bases not matched to a gene. This CDR3 has 13 amino acids. The germline V gene encodes CDR1 SQVTM and CDR2 ANQGSEA. The CDR3 region is CSAKDRGRGEQYF. CDR3 in DNA: TGCAGCGCTAAGGACAGGGGGCGAGGGGAGCAGTACTTC.

The chain has TRBV11-2 and TRBJ2-3; D is ambiguous. The CDR3 extends over 15 amino acids. The ends were cut back, 1 base at V and 6 bases at J, with 14 bases in the middle. Germline V gene lookup returns CDR1 SGHAT and CDR2 FQNNGV. CDR3 DNA sequence: TGTGCCAGCAGCTTAGGCTCCCTACTTGGGGATACGCAGTATTTT. This encodes CASSLGSLLGDTQYF.

The V call is TRBV28, the J call TRBJ1-5; D perhaps matches TRBD1 (5 bases). V gave up 7 bases and J gave up 7 bases, with 17 bases separating them. This CDR3 has 14 amino acids. Germline loops: CDR1 MDHEN, CDR2 SYDVKM. The CDR3: CASTMTEGGQPQHF. In nucleotides, the CDR3 is TGTGCCAGCACCATGACAGAGGGTGGACAGCCCCAGCATTTT.

There are a few counts of this clonotype. The chain uses TRBV7-8 and TRBJ1-6; D is unclear. CDR3 length: 15 amino acids. Germline V gene data show CDR1 as SGHVS and CDR2 as FQNEAQ. Trimming shortened V by 5 bases and J by 6 bases, and 14 bases separated the two germline ends. CDR3 sequence: CASSQWSPFNSPLHF. CDR3 nucleotides: TGTGCCAGCAGCCAATGGTCTCCGTTTAATTCACCCCTCCACTTT.

Points on this clonotype: The junction differs from germline at one of its ends, possibly a read error. The chain couples TRBV27 to TRBJ2-6; D uncertain. CDR3 length equals 14 residues. CDR1 and CDR2 from the germline V gene are MNHEY and SMNVEV (reference sequence). The CDR3: CARSLLSGANVLTF. DNA of the CDR3: TGTGCCCGCAGTTTACTATCTGGGGCCAACGTCCTGACTTTC.

J is TRBJ2-1 and V is TRBV13, with 11 bases identical to TRBD2. V dropped 2 bases and J dropped 9; count of bases not matched to a gene: 6. Germline-derived CDR1 and CDR2 are PRHDT and FYEKMQ (reference sequence). The CDR3 sequence is 15 residues long. The CDR3 here is CASSLIAGGHGEQFF. The CDR3 region has the DNA TGTGCCAGCAGCTTAATAGCGGGGGGGCATGGTGAGCAGTTCTTC.

This clonotype was observed a single time. The V call is TRBV7-2, the J call TRBJ2-3, with a weak D call TRBD2 (5 bases). CDR3 length: 13 residues. With 5 bases removed from V and 5 bases from J, the gap between germline ends came to 11 bases. CDR1 and CDR2 from the germline V gene are SGHTA and FQGNSA. This chain's CDR3 is CASSTRTLDTQYF. The CDR3 DNA follows: TGTGCCAGCAGCACCCGGACTTTAGATACGCAGTATTTT.

This chain links TRBV19 with TRBJ2-6; D uncertain. V was cut by 3 bases and J by 5 bases, with 5 bases left in between. This CDR3 contains 13 residues. CDR1 is LNHDA and CDR2 is SQIVND in the germline V gene (reference sequence). Written as DNA, the CDR3 is TGTGCCAGTAGTATCGATCGGGCCAACGTCCTGACTTTC. Protein sequence: CASSIDRANVLTF.

The chain uses TRBV11-2 and TRBJ2-7; TRBD1 might be the D (6 bases). The CDR3 spans 14 residues. The germline CDR1 and CDR2 sequences are SGHAT and FQNNGV. Trimming stripped 4 bases from V and 2 bases from J, with 12 bases between. CDR3 sequence (DNA): TGTGCCAGCAGCTCAGAAGGGGGAGCCTACGAGCAGTACTTC. It encodes CASSSEGGAYEQYF.

The table lists this clonotype with many counts. The chain links TRBV7-8 to TRBJ1-4; D perhaps matches TRBD1 (6 bases). Germline CDR1 and CDR2: SGHVS and FQNEAQ. Trimming removed 5 bases at V and 8 bases at J, with 18 bases between. The CDR3 runs 15 residues. CDR3 amino acids: CASSPSGAREEKLFF. Here the CDR3 DNA reads TGTGCCAGCAGCCCTTCAGGGGCAAGAGAAGAAAAACTGTTTTTT.

The V gene is TRBV19, the J gene TRBJ1-1; D unclear. The CDR3 is 11 amino acids. In germline, CDR1 is LNHDA, CDR2 SQIVND (reference sequence). With 4 bases removed from V and 8 bases from J, the gap between germline ends came to 8 bases. The CDR3 loop is CASSNGLEAFF. The CDR3, as DNA: TGTGCCAGTAGTAACGGGTTAGAAGCTTTCTTT.

This clonotype was found a few times. Germline and junction disagree at one end, which may indicate a read error. V and J are TRBV4-1 and TRBJ2-7; D uncertain. Germline CDR1 reads MGHRA; CDR2 reads YSYEKL. This CDR3 has 13 residues. CDR3 DNA: TGTGCCAGCAGCCAAGATCGAACGTACGAGCAGTACTTC. Its translation: CASSQDRTYEQYF.

This chain uses TRBV18 with TRBJ1-1; D remains ambiguous. CDR1 and CDR2 (germline): KGHSH, LQKENI. The V end lost 2 bases, the J end lost 4 bases, and 11 bases lay between the germline ends. The CDR3 sequence is 14 residues long. The CDR3 loop is CASSPYSVGTEAFF. CDR3 coding DNA: TGTGCCAGCTCACCATACTCAGTAGGCACTGAAGCTTTCTTT.

The V gene is TRBV24-1, the J gene TRBJ2-2; D is ambiguous. Trimming pared 8 bases from V and 4 bases from J, leaving 7 bases between. The length of the CDR3 is 12 residues. Germline CDR1 is KGHDR and CDR2 is SFDVKD. This chain's CDR3 is CATKSFTGELFF. The CDR3 nucleotides read TGTGCCACCAAATCCTTCACCGGGGAGCTGTTTTTT.

The rearrangement links TRBV25-1 to TRBJ2-2; 8 nucleotides agree with TRBD1. V was pared by 1 base and J by 1 base, with 2 bases of the junction left unmatched. Germline V gene lookup returns CDR1 MGHDK and CDR2 SYGVNS. The CDR3 consists of 16 residues. The CDR3 is CASSESGTGNTGELFF. The CDR3 region has the DNA TGTGCCAGCAGTGAATCCGGGACAGGGAACACCGGGGAGCTGTTTTTT.

The chain recombines TRBV7-9 with TRBJ2-1; D ambiguous. Germline CDR1 is SEHNR and CDR2 is FQNEAQ (reference sequence). The length of the CDR3 is 15 residues. V was trimmed by 6 bases and J by 0 bases, leaving 12 bases between them. CDR3: CASSLEPSSYNEQFF. For the CDR3, the DNA is TGTGCCAGCAGTCTAGAGCCAAGCTCCTACAATGAGCAGTTCTTC.

Only a few counts were recorded for this clonotype. V usage is TRBV30 and J usage is TRBJ1-1; D perhaps matches TRBD1 (5 bases). V shed 0 bases and J shed 4 bases, with 9 bases lying between them. The CDR3 runs 13 residues. In germline, CDR1 is GTSNPN, CDR2 SVGIG (reference sequence). CDR3 bases: TGTGCCTGGAGTGTAGGGAGGGGCACTGAAGCTTTCTTT. Translated: CAWSVGRGTEAFF.